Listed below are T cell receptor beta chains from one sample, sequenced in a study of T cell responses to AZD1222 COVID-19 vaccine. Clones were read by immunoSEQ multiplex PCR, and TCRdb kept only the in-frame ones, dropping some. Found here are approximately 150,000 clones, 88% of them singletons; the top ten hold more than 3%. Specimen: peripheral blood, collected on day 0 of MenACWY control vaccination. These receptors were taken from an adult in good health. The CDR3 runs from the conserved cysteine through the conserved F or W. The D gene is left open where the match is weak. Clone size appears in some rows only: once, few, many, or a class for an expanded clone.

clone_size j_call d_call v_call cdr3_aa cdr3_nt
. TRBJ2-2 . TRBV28 CASSLYWAGLRGRGTGELFF TGTGCCAGCAGTTTATATTGGGCGGGGTTGAGGGGGCGAGGCACCGGGGAGCTGTTTTTT
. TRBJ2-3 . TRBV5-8 CASSGGAYTDTQYF TGTGCCAGCAGCGGGGGGGCCTACACAGATACGCAGTATTTT
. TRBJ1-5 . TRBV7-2 CASSEDRFQPQHF TGTGCCAGCAGCGAAGACAGGTTCCAGCCCCAGCATTTT
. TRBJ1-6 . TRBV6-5 CASSYSPGQMHSPLHF TGTGCCAGCAGTTACTCGCCAGGGCAAATGCATTCACCCCTCCACTTT
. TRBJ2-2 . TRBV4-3 CASSQPGVGELFF TGCGCCAGCAGCCAACCAGGGGTCGGGGAGCTGTTTTTT
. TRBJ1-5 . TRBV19 CATLRYGSNQPQHF TGTGCCACCTTAAGGTATGGGAGCAATCAGCCCCAGCATTTT
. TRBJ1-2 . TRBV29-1 CSVEVAGKGYTF TGCAGCGTTGAAGTAGCAGGGAAGGGCTACACCTTC
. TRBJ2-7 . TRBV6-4 CASSNRVGRGPRGEQYF TGTGCCAGCAGTAACCGAGTTGGCAGGGGTCCTCGGGGCGAGCAGTACTTC
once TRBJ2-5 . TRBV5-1 CASLETGQETQYF TGCGCCAGCCTCGAAACAGGCCAAGAGACCCAGTACTTC
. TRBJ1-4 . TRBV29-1 CSVVRRVGEKLFF TGCAGCGTTGTTCGCAGGGTCGGGGAAAAACTGTTTTTT
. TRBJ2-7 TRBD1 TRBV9 CASSRGQSSSYEQYF TGTGCCAGCAGCCGGGGACAGTCTAGCTCCTACGAGCAGTACTTC
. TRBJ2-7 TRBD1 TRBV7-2 CASSLRGAPGTVSYEQYF TGTGCCAGCAGCTTACGAGGGGCCCCCGGGACAGTCTCCTACGAGCAGTACTTC
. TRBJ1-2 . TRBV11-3 CASSLGGPANYGYTF TGTGCCAGCAGCTTAGGGGGCCCGGCTAACTATGGCTACACCTTC
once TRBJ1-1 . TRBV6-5 CASSYSMSPNTEAFF TGTGCCAGCAGTTACTCGATGTCACCGAACACTGAAGCTTTCTTT
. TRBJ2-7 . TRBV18 CASSPLPAWEQYF TGTGCCAGCTCACCATTACCGGCGTGGGAGCAGTACTTC
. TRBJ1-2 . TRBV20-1 CSASRGEGYTF TGCAGTGCTAGCAGGGGAGAGGGCTACACCTTC
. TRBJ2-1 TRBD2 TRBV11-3 CASSLNSGRAGLQFF TGTGCCAGCAGCTTAAACAGCGGGAGGGCCGGGCTTCAGTTCTTC